This TCR beta chain is from a study of T cells in Graves' hyperthyroidism and ophthalmopathy. There were TCR beta CDR3 regions amplified from RNA transcripts. RT-PCR in the first round (using the HTBI primer set) targeted the TCR CDR3. In TCRdb, the multiplex PCR reads were re-called with MiXCR into one record per CDR3 protein. Of about 510,000 distinct CDR3 sequences listed, about 14% are singletons. The CDR3 totals 16 residues. With 4 bases removed from V and 2 bases from J, the gap between germline ends came to 16 bases. Per the germline V gene, CDR1 is SGHDN and CDR2 is FVKESK. Sequenced sample: blood. The TCR was taken from a woman in her 40s with Graves' hyperthyroidism. V gene TRBV14 combines with J gene TRBJ2-3; unclear D gene. The CDR3: CASSRRTQQHTDTQYF. The DNA for the CDR3 is TGTGCCAGCAGCCGTCGCACTCAGCAACACACAGATACGCAGTATTTT.